Following are 23 T cell receptor beta chains from one sample sequenced in a study of blood T cell repertoires in COVID-19. The protocol was immunoSEQ multiplex PCR, while the TCRdb copy is restricted to in-frame clones and leaves out a portion. Of hundreds of thousands of clones in the sample, roughly 86% were seen once. Sequenced material: peripheral blood. The receptors derive from a woman in her twenties or thirties with COVID-19, enrolled during active disease.

The chain has TRBV27 and TRBJ1-5; D unclear. The CDR3 totals 14 residues. Germline assignment: CDR1 MNHEY and CDR2 SMNVEV (reference sequence). V lost 5 bases and J 0 bases, leaving 8 bases between the germline ends. The DNA for the CDR3 is TGTGCCAGCAGTGAATACTATAGCAATCAGCCCCAGCATTTT. This codes for CASSEYYSNQPQHF.

This chain links TRBV19 with TRBJ1-2; no firm D call. The V and J ends lost 3 bases and 1 base respectively, with 12 bases between them. Germline assignment: CDR1 LNHDA and CDR2 SQIVND (reference sequence). This CDR3 spans 15 amino acids. The CDR3 reads CASSISGDLNYGYTF. The DNA for the CDR3 is TGTGCCAGTAGTATCAGCGGAGACCTTAACTATGGCTACACCTTC.

This clone was observed a few times. The chain links TRBV12-3 or TRBV12-4 to TRBJ2-5; no clear D gene. The CDR3 totals 13 residues. Trimming pared 0 bases from V and 4 bases from J, leaving 6 bases between. CDR3 sequence: CASSLAKAETQYF. Written as DNA, the CDR3 is TGTGCCAGCAGTTTAGCTAAAGCAGAGACCCAGTACTTC.

The V call is TRBV5-3, the J call TRBJ1-5; a possible D gene is TRBD1 (6 bases). TRBV5-3 is reported as an ORF; its role is uncertain. The CDR3 extends over 15 amino acids. V lost 0 bases and J lost 6, with 13 bases in between. The CDR3 DNA reads TGTGCCAGAAGCTTGGTAGGCAGGGGTGGTCAGCCCCAGCATTTT. It yields the protein CARSLVGRGGQPQHF.

This clone appeared a single time. The chain joins TRBV28 to TRBJ1-3; D unclear. V was clipped by 9 bases and J by 4 bases, with 16 bases between them. The CDR3 consists of 14 residues. Germline CDR1 and CDR2: MDHEN and SYDVKM. Written as DNA, the CDR3 is TGTGCCAGTTGGTCCCGGGGATTAGGAAACACCATATATTTT. This sequence encodes CASWSRGLGNTIYF.

This clone was recorded only once. The V gene is TRBV5-1, the J gene TRBJ2-1; 7 bases are shared with TRBD2. CDR1 is SGHRS and CDR2 is YFSETQ in the germline V gene. The V gene end was trimmed by 4 bases and the J gene end by 2 bases; junction bases not matched to a gene: 6. The CDR3 contains 15 residues. Here the CDR3 reads CASSRKREAYNEQFF. The DNA for the CDR3 is TGCGCCAGCAGCAGAAAGCGGGAAGCCTACAATGAGCAGTTCTTC.

This chain connects TRBV7-2 to TRBJ2-2; D is unresolved. The V gene's germline CDR1 is SGHTA and CDR2 FQGNSA. Deletions cut 1 base from V and 5 bases from J, with 8 bases between. The CDR3 runs to 14 residues. Here the CDR3 DNA reads TGTGCCAGCAGCTTAGGTCTGTCGACCGGGGAGCTGTTTTTT. This codes for CASSLGLSTGELFF.

Points on this clone: The same CDR3 is also encoded by other DNA sequences in this sample. The chain has TRBV5-1 and TRBJ2-1; 13 bases are shared with TRBD2. The germline V gene has CDR1 SGHRS and CDR2 YFSETQ. This CDR3 has 17 amino acids. V lost 1 base to trimming and J lost 0 bases; unmatched junction nucleotides: 1. The CDR3 loop is CASSLRTSGSSYNEQFF. The DNA of the CDR3 is TGCGCCAGCAGCTTGAGGACTAGCGGGAGCTCCTACAATGAGCAGTTCTTC.

The rearrangement uses TRBV24-1 and TRBJ2-3, with TRBD2 as a possible D gene (6 bases). The length of the CDR3 is 16 residues. V shed 4 bases and J shed 0 bases, with 13 bases lying between them. The V gene's germline CDR1 is KGHDR and CDR2 SFDVKD. The CDR3 nucleotides read TGTGCCACCAGTGACTCCCTTAGCGGTAGCACAGATACGCAGTATTTT. Translated, it gives CATSDSLSGSTDTQYF.

The count of this clone is one. J is TRBJ2-3 and V is TRBV19; the D gene is possibly TRBD1 (5 bases). This CDR3 is built from 14 residues. The V end lost 5 bases, the J end lost 2 bases, and 11 bases lay between the germline ends. The V gene's germline CDR1 is LNHDA and CDR2 SQIVND (reference sequence). This CDR3 reads CASSEGVHTDTQYF. CDR3 bases: TGTGCCAGTAGTGAAGGGGTTCACACAGATACGCAGTATTTT.

The chain recombines TRBV7-9 with TRBJ2-2; 7 positions match TRBD2. The germline V gene has CDR1 SEHNR and CDR2 FQNEAQ (reference sequence). V was clipped by 5 bases and J by 0 bases; unmatched bases: 3. The CDR3 length is 15 residues. The CDR3 reads CASSGAGTNTGELFF. CDR3 bases: TGTGCCAGCAGCGGAGCGGGAACGAACACCGGGGAGCTGTTTTTT.

The chain is built from TRBV5-1 and TRBJ2-1; TRBD1 matches 8 bases. Germline-derived CDR1 and CDR2 are SGHRS and YFSETQ. This CDR3 comprises 15 residues. V shed 1 base and J 4 bases; nucleotides not matched to a gene: 4. CDR3 in amino acids: CASSLSGQDYNEQFF. The CDR3 nucleotides are TGCGCCAGCAGCTTGTCGGGACAGGATTACAATGAGCAGTTCTTC.

The V gene is TRBV4-1, the J gene TRBJ2-5; 13 bases match TRBD2. This CDR3 spans 17 amino acids. Trimming at V came to 4 bases and at J to 2 bases, leaving 7 bases not matched to a gene. The germline V gene has CDR1 MGHRA and CDR2 YSYEKL. The CDR3 here is CASSLLAGGIGQETQYF. Written as DNA, the CDR3 is TGCGCCAGCAGCCTACTAGCGGGAGGGATAGGGCAAGAGACCCAGTACTTC.

J is TRBJ1-2 and V is TRBV6-5; D is perhaps TRBD1 (5 bases). The CDR3 is made up of 13 amino acids. The germline V and J ends were trimmed by 10 bases and 8 bases, with 20 bases remaining between them. Germline CDR1 and CDR2: MNHEY and SVGAGI. In nucleotides, the CDR3 is TGTGCCACCCGAGGGAGGGACCGGTGGGGCTACACCTTC. Its translation is CATRGRDRWGYTF.

This chain joins TRBV2 and TRBJ1-5, with D possibly TRBD1 on 6 matching bases. Trimming cost V 7 bases and J 1 base, with 11 bases left between them. CDR3 size: 14 residues. The V gene's germline CDR1 is SNHLY and CDR2 FYNNEI. In DNA, the CDR3 is TGTGCCAGCACCGACAGGTTGAGCAATCAGCCCCAGCATTTT. Amino acids: CASTDRLSNQPQHF.

The V call is TRBV5-1, the J call TRBJ2-1; 7 nucleotides line up with TRBD2. The CDR3 totals 14 residues. Trimming cost V 4 bases and J 7 bases; bases outside gene matches: 8. The germline V gene encodes CDR1 SGHRS and CDR2 YFSETQ. Here the CDR3 reads CASSMSGTKNEQFF. The CDR3 bases are TGCGCCAGCAGCATGTCCGGGACTAAGAATGAGCAGTTCTTC.

The rearrangement joins TRBV30 to TRBJ2-1, with D perhaps matching TRBD1 or TRBD2 (7 bases each). Trimming pared 5 bases from V and 0 bases from J, leaving 11 bases between. The length of the CDR3 is 14 residues. Germline values: CDR1 GTSNPN, CDR2 SVGIG (reference sequence). Here the CDR3 DNA reads TGTGCCTGGGGGAGGGGGCACTCCTACAATGAGCAGTTCTTC. Amino acid sequence: CAWGRGHSYNEQFF.

In this sample, this clone turned up a few times. The J gene is TRBJ2-1, the V gene TRBV28, with TRBD2 matching over 13 bases. Looked up from germline, CDR1 is MDHEN and CDR2 is SYDVKM. The V segment lost 2 bases and the J segment 9 bases; nucleotides outside the gene matches: 7. This CDR3 is 16 amino acids long. CDR3 nucleotide sequence: TGTGCCAGCAGTTTAGCCCAGGGACTAGCGGGACGTGAGCAGTTCTTC. This gives the protein CASSLAQGLAGREQFF. Supplemented by reference TRBV28 and TRBJ2-1, the full variable domain reads DVKVTQSSRYLVKRTGEKVFLECVQDMDHENMFWYRQDPGLGLRLIYFSYDVKMKEKGDIPEGYSVSREKKERFSLILESASTNQTSMYLCASSLAQGLAGREQFFGPGTRLTVL.

The J gene is TRBJ2-7, the V gene TRBV6-5; 7 bases line up with TRBD1. This CDR3 is built from 15 residues. J gave up 7 bases and V 0 bases, and 9 bases lay outside the gene matches. Germline CDR1 and CDR2: MNHEY and SVGAGI. CDR3 sequence reads: CASSYSQGVSVEQYF. The CDR3 DNA reads as TGTGCCAGCAGTTACTCGCAGGGGGTATCGGTAGAGCAGTACTTC.

J is TRBJ1-2 and V is TRBV28; 10 bases are a match to TRBD1. With V trimmed by 7 bases and J by 8 bases, 10 bases remained unmatched. Germline loops: CDR1 MDHEN, CDR2 SYDVKM. The CDR3 consists of 14 residues. CDR3 loop: CASNSGQGLRGYTF. CDR3 nucleotide sequence: TGTGCCAGCAACTCGGGACAGGGGTTGCGGGGCTACACCTTC.

The CDR3 bases are TGTGCCAGCAGCCAAGAGCTGCTAGCAGCCTACGAGCAGTACTTC. Its protein is CASSQELLAAYEQYF. The chain combines TRBV3-1 (or the pseudogene TRBV3-2) with TRBJ2-7, with D perhaps TRBD2 (5 bases). CDR1 is LGHDT, CDR2 YNNKEL, per germline (reference sequence). Trimming took 0 bases from V and 2 from J, leaving 11 bases between them. The CDR3 loop spans 15 amino acids.

The J gene is TRBJ2-7, the V gene TRBV5-1; 10 nucleotides match TRBD2. The CDR3 runs to 15 residues. Germline loops: CDR1 SGHRS, CDR2 YFSETQ. Trimming at V came to 4 bases and at J to 7 bases, leaving 11 bases not matched to a gene. The CDR3 DNA is TGCGCCAGCAGCCTCGATCCGGGACTAGCGAGGGAGCAGTACTTC. Its protein product is CASSLDPGLAREQYF.

This clone was recorded only once. The CDR3 nucleotides read TGCGCCAGCAGCTTATGGGCAGCTTCCACTAACTATGGCTACACCTTC. It specifies CASSLWAASTNYGYTF. The chain is built from TRBV5-1 and TRBJ1-2; D remains ambiguous. Germline V gene sequence: CDR1 SGHRS, CDR2 YFSETQ. Trimming removed 2 bases from V and 0 bases from J, with 14 bases in between. The CDR3 extends over 16 amino acids.